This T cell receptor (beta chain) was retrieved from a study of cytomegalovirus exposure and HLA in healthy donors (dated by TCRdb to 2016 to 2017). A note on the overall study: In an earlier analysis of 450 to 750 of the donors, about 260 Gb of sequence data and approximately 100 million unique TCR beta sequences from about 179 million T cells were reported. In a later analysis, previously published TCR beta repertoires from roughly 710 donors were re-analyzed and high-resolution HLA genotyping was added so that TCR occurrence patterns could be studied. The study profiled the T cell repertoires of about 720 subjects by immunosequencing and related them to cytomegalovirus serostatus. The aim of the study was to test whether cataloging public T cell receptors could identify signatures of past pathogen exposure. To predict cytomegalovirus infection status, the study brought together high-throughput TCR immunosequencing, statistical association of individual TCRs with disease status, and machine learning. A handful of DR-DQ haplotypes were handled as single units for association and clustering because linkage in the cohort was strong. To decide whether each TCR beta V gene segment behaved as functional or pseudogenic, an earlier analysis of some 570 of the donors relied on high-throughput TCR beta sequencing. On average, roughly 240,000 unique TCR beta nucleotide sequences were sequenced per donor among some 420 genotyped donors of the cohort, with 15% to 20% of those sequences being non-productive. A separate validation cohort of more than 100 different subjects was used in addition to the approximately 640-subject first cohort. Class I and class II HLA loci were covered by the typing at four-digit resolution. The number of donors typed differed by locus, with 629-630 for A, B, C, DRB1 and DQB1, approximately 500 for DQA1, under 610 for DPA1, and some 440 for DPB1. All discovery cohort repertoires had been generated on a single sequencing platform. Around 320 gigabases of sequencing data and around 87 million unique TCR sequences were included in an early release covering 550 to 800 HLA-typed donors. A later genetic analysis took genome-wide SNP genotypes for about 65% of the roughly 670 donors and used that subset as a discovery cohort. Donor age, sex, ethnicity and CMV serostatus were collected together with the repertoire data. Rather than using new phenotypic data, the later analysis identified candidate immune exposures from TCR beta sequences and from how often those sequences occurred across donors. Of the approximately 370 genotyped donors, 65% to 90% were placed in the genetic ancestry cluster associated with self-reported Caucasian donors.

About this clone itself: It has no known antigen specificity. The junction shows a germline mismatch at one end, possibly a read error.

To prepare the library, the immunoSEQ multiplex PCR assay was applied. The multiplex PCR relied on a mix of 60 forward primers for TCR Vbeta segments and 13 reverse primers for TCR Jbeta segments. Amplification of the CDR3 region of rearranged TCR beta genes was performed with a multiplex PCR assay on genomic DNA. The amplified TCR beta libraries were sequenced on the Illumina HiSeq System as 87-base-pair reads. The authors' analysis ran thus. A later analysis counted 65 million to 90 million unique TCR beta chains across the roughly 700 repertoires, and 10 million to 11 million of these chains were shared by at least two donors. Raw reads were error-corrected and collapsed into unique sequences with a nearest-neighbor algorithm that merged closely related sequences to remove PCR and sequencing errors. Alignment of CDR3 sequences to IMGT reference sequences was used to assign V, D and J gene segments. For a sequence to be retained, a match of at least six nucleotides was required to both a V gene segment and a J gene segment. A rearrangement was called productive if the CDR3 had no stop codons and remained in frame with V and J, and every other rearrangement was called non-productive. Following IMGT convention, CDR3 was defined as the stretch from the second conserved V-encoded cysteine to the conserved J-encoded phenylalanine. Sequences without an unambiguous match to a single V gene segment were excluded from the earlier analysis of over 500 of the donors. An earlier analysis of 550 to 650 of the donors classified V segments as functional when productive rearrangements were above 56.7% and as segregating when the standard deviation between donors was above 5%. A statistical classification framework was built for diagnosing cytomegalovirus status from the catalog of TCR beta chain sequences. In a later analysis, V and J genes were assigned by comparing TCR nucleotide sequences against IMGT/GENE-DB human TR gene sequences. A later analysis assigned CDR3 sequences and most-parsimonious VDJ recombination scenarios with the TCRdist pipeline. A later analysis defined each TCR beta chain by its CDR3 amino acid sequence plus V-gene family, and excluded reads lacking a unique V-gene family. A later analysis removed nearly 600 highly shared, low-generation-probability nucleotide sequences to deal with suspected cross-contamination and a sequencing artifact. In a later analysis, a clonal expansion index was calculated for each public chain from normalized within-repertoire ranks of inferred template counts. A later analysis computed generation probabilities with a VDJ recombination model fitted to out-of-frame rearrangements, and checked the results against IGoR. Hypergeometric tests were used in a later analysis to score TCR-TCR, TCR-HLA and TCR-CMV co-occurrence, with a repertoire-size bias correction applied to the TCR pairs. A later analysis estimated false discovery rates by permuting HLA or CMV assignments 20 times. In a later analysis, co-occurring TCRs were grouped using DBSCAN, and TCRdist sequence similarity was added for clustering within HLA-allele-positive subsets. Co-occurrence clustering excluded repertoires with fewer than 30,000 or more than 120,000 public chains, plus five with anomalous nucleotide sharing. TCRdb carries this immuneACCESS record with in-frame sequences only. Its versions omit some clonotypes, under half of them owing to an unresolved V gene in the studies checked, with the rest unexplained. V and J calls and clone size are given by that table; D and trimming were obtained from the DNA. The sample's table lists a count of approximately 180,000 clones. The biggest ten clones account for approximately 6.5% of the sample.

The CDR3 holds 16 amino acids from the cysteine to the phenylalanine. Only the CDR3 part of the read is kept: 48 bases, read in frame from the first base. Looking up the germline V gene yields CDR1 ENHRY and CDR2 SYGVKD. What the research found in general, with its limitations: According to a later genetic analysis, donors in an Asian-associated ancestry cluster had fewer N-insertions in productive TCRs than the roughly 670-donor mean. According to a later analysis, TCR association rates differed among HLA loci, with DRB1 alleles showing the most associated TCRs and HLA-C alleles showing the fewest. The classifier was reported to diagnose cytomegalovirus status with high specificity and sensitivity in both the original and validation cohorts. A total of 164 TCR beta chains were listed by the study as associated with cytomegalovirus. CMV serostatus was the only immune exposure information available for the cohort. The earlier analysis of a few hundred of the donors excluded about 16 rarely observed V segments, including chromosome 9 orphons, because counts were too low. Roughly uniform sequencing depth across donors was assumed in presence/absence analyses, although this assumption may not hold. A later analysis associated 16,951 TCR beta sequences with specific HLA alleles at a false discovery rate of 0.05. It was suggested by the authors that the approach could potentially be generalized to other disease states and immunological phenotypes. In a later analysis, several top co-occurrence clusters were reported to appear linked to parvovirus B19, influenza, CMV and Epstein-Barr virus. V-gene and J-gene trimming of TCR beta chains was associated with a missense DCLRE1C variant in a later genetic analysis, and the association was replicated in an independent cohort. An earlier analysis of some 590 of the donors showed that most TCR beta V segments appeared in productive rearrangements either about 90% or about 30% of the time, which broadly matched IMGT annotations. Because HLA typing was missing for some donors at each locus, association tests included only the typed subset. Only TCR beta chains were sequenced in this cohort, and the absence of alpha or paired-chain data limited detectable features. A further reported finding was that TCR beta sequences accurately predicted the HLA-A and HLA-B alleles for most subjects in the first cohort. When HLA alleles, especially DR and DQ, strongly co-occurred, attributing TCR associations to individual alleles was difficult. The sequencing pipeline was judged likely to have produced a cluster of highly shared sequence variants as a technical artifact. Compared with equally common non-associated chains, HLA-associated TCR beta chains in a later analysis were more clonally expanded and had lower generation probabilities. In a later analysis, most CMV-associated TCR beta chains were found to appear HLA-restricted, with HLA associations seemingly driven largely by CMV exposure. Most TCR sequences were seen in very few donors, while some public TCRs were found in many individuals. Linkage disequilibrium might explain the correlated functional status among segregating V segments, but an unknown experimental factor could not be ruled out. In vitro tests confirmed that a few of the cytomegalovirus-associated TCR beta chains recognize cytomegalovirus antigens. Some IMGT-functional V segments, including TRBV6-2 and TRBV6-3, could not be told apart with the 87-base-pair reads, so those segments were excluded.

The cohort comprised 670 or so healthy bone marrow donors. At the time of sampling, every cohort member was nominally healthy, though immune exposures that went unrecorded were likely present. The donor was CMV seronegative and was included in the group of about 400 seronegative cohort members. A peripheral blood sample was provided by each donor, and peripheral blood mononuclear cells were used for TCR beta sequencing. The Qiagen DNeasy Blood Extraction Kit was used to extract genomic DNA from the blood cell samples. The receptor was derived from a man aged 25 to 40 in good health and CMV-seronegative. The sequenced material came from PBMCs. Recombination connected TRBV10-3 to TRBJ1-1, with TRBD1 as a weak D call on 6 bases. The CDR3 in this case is CVISESPQGMNTEAFF. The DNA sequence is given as TGTGTCATCAGTGAGTCTCCCCAGGGGATGAACACTGAAGCTTTCTTT.